These T cell receptor beta chains were read from a single sample in a study of blood T cell repertoires in COVID-19. Assay: immunoSEQ multiplex PCR; the TCRdb copy retains only in-frame clones and omits some. The table shows over 250,000 clones, with 75% to 90% occurring only once. The material sequenced was peripheral blood. The receptors derive from a woman aged 40 to 55 who had recovered from COVID-19. Both conserved end residues are part of each CDR3. Rows may omit the clone size; those that give it use once, few, many or a size class.

>TRBV9|15|.|TRBJ1-2
CASSVGGGVLYGYTF
>TRBV12-3/TRBV12-4|12|.|TRBJ1-1
CASLRVGTEAFF
>TRBV24-1|13|.|TRBJ2-1
CATSGPGNNEQFF
>TRBV9|13|.|TRBJ1-3
CASSVETGDTIYF
>TRBV7-2|12|.|TRBJ1-2
CASSIQGYGYTF
>TRBV30|13|.|TRBJ1-1
CACGRWRDTEAFF
>TRBV20-1|11|.|TRBJ1-2
CSATANYGYTF
>TRBV7-9|14|once|TRBJ2-5
CASTRTSAQETQYF
>TRBV3-1/TRBV3-2|13|.|TRBJ2-2
CASSHLATGELFF
>TRBV5-4|14|.|TRBJ1-1
CASFRDRGNTEAFF
>TRBV7-8|16|.|TRBJ1-6
CASSTWTGEGHSPLHF
>TRBV30|14|.|TRBJ1-2
CAWSAHRRGDGYTF
>TRBV13|12|.|TRBJ2-1
CASSAQGSEQFF
>TRBV12-3/TRBV12-4|11|.|TRBJ1-5
CASSFGQPQHF
>TRBV11-2|16|.|TRBJ2-3
CASSSRDSGGLDTQYF
>TRBV7-9|19|.|TRBJ1-5
CASSLGLSGTDYSNQPQHF
>TRBV7-2|16|.|TRBJ2-7
CASSLRGLGQRDEQYF
>TRBV7-6|13|once|TRBJ2-7
CASSQDTGIEQYF
>TRBV5-4|16|.|TRBJ2-1
CASSLGWGRSYNEQFF
>TRBV6-2/TRBV6-3|16|.|TRBJ1-2
CASSYAGAGSRGGYTF
>TRBV27|15|.|TRBJ2-7
CASSLSIAGSYEQYF
>TRBV18|19|.|TRBJ1-2
CASSPELSGTGGLSYGYTF